The clone carrying this TCR beta chain came up once. Only in-frame clones appear in the TCRdb table, and some are missing; sequencing was by immunoSEQ multiplex PCR. The sample has tens of thousands of clones; approximately 90% are singletons. This specimen comes from a study of technical replicates of blood from several donors. The V end was cut by 7 bases, the J end by 0 bases, with 21 bases between. Germline values: CDR1 SGHNT, CDR2 YENEEA. The CDR3 covers 17 residues. This rearrangement joins TRBV11-3 to TRBJ2-5, with TRBD1 as a possible D gene (6 bases). Sequencing was performed on T cells isolated from PBMCs. The TCR sequence derives from a human donor in good health. CDR3 protein: CASTSDPGETYQETQYF. Written as DNA, the CDR3 is TGTGCCAGCACCTCAGATCCAGGGGAAACATACCAAGAGACCCAGTACTTC.